The 22 T cell receptor beta chains listed next were all sequenced from one sample in a study of CXCR3-negative and CXCR3-positive naive CD8 T cells. These receptors' antigens are unknown. Libraries of TRB cDNA were made by 5' RACE and carried UMIs. TCRdb re-called the 5' RACE reads, yielding one record per CDR3 amino acid sequence without DNA. In all, the sample yields roughly 80,000 distinct CDR3 sequences. Study-wide results and limits: A higher hydrophobicity marked the TRB CDR3s of CXCR3-positive naive cells versus CXCR3-negative naive cells.

Sequenced material: naive CXCR3+ CD8+ T cells from blood. The subset denotes: CD45RO-CCR7+CD27+CD95- naive CD8+ T cells expressing CXCR3 (TNR3+). All receptors derive from a human donor in good health. Some clones in this sample may be carry-over from other donors' samples.

The chain uses TRBV7-9 and TRBJ2-7. Germline values: CDR1 SEHNR, CDR2 FQNEAQ (reference sequence). The CDR3 is 12 residues long. This CDR3 reads CASSSGLREQYF.

This sequence joins TRBV14 and TRBJ2-1. The CDR3 runs 16 residues. CDR1 is SGHDN and CDR2 is FVKESK in the germline V gene. The CDR3 is CASSSLTDLAYNEQFF.

The genes are TRBV27 and TRBJ2-1; TCRdb indicates TRBD2, and absent DNA this call remains unverified. This CDR3 spans 16 amino acids. The germline gives CDR1 MNHEY, CDR2 SMNVEV (reference sequence). CDR3 sequence reads: CASSSQGAGGWDEQFF.

V gene TRBV20-1 combines with J gene TRBJ2-3; TCRdb's D call of TRBD1 is untestable without DNA. Germline V CDR1 and CDR2: DFQATT, SNEGSKA (reference sequence). The CDR3 length is 15 residues. CDR3 amino acids: CSARDWDRAPDTQYF.

J is TRBJ1-5 and V is TRBV15. This CDR3 contains 16 residues. Per the germline V gene, CDR1 is LNHNV and CDR2 is YYDKDF (reference sequence). The CDR3 here is CATSRDRSGRNQPQHF. Based on the CDR3 plus reference TRBV15 and TRBJ1-5, the full variable domain is DAMVIQNPRYQVTQFGKPVTLSCSQTLNHNVMYWYQQKSSQAPKLLFHYYDKDFNNEADTPDNFQSRRPNTSFCFLDIRSPGLGDTAMYLCATSRDRSGRNQPQHFGDGTRLSIL.

The chain uses TRBV28 and TRBJ1-4. The CDR3 length is 15 residues. CDR1 and CDR2 (germline): MDHEN, SYDVKM. The CDR3 here is CASSFKKVGFEKLFF.

The CDR3 sequence is CSVLTGDEQYF. This chain uses TRBV29-1 with TRBJ2-7; TCRdb proposes TRBD1, but this gene call is untestable without DNA. The germline V gene has CDR1 SQVTM and CDR2 ANQGSEA. The CDR3 spans 11 residues.

The CDR3 region is CASSLFASGQETQYF. The chain is built from TRBV28 and TRBJ2-5; no DNA is available, so the TRBD2 call from TCRdb remains unchecked. CDR1 MDHEN and CDR2 SYDVKM come from the germline V gene. There are 15 residues in the CDR3.

V usage is TRBV19 and J usage is TRBJ2-7; as DNA is missing, the TRBD1 call by TCRdb cannot be tested. This CDR3 has 17 amino acids. Germline V lookup: CDR1 LNHDA, CDR2 SQIVND (reference sequence). The CDR3 is CASSIAWIGQNLYEQYF.

The rearrangement joins TRBV2 to TRBJ2-7; absent DNA, TCRdb's TRBD2 call cannot be checked. The CDR3 extends over 16 amino acids. The germline CDR1 and CDR2 sequences are SNHLY and FYNNEI. CDR3: CASSPYLSGRAYEQYF.

J is TRBJ1-4 and V is TRBV7-8. CDR3 length: 12 amino acids. Germline CDR1 and CDR2: SGHVS and FQNEAQ. This CDR3 reads CASSIEDEKLFF.

The rearrangement joins TRBV5-4 to TRBJ2-7; with no DNA, the TCRdb D assignment of TRBD2 cannot be verified. The CDR3 spans 13 residues. Per germline, CDR1 SGHNT and CDR2 YYREEE (reference sequence). The CDR3 loop is CASSTGLVYEQYF.

This chain links TRBV6-5 with TRBJ2-3; the D call from TCRdb, TRBD1, cannot be confirmed without DNA. The CDR3 is 12 amino acids. CDR1 is MNHEY and CDR2 is SVGAGI in the germline V gene. CDR3 loop: CASSQGSDTQYF.

The chain joins TRBV20-1 to TRBJ1-2. The CDR3 extends over 15 amino acids. Per germline, CDR1 DFQATT and CDR2 SNEGSKA (reference sequence). CDR3 in amino acids: CSASGVGKGGYDYTF.

CDR3: CASSLELALYYNEQFF. The chain couples TRBV7-2 to TRBJ2-1; checking the TCRdb D call of TRBD2 is not possible without DNA. Germline CDR1 is SGHTA and CDR2 is FQGNSA. There are 16 residues in the CDR3.

J is TRBJ2-7 and V is TRBV20-1. The CDR3 sequence is 13 residues long. Germline CDR1 and CDR2: DFQATT and SNEGSKA (reference sequence). The CDR3 is CSARAAATYEQYF.

The rearrangement links TRBV15 to TRBJ2-2; the D call of TRBD2 rests on TCRdb alone, since no DNA is present to check it. The CDR3 length is 15 residues. Per the germline V gene, CDR1 is LNHNV and CDR2 is YYDKDF (reference sequence). This CDR3 reads CATDTGREEAGELFF.

CDR3 in amino acids: CASSWTADEQYF. This chain joins TRBV7-9 and TRBJ2-7. Germline lookup yields CDR1 SEHNR and CDR2 FQNEAQ (reference sequence). This CDR3 contains 12 residues.

The chain employs TRBV27 and TRBJ2-1; no DNA is available, so the TRBD2 call from TCRdb remains unchecked. This CDR3 is 14 amino acids long. Per the germline V gene, CDR1 is MNHEY and CDR2 is SMNVEV (reference sequence). CDR3 in amino acids: CASSFLRSYNEQFF.

The rearrangement joins TRBV5-6 to TRBJ2-7; the TRBD1 assignment by TCRdb is unverifiable without DNA. Germline V gene data show CDR1 as SGHDT and CDR2 as YYEEEE. This CDR3 is built from 14 residues. CDR3 sequence reads: CASSFGTGTYEQYF.

This chain links TRBV29-1 with TRBJ2-2. CDR1 is SQVTM, CDR2 ANQGSEA, per germline. The CDR3 loop spans 11 amino acids. CDR3 sequence: CSGEWTGELFF.

The CDR3 spells CASSLPIRGEAFF. The chain is built from TRBV12-3 or TRBV12-4 and TRBJ1-1; the TRBD1 assignment by TCRdb is unverifiable without DNA. The CDR3 is 13 amino acids.